This record covers a single T cell receptor beta chain. The antigen remains unidentified. The source of the sample is a study of neoadjuvant anti-PD-1 for oral cavity cancer. Whole-study context: Patients without progression received a fourth nivolumab dose around day 43, then surgical resection on days 50-56.

Findings and limits, study-wide: After neoadjuvant nivolumab, PBMC T cell clonality was significantly higher in non-responders than responders.

Time point indicated: after neoadjuvant nivolumab, at surgical resection. V was trimmed by 3 bases and J by 5 bases, leaving 11 bases between them. The CDR3 length is 13 residues. Looked up from germline, CDR1 is SGDLS and CDR2 is YYNGEE. Measured with immunoSEQ multiplex PCR; TCRdb has only the in-frame clones, and not every one. The sample has some 33,000 clones, more than 65% seen once. The clonotype originates from a person aged 35-79 years with oral cavity squamous cell carcinoma. Sequencing was performed on PBMCs, taken after nivolumab (anti-PD-1) treatment. This rearrangement joins TRBV9 to TRBJ2-5; possible D gene TRBD1, 5 bases. The CDR3 is CASSDMGQETQYF. In DNA form, the CDR3 reads TGTGCCAGCAGCGACATGGGGCAGGAGACCCAGTACTTC.